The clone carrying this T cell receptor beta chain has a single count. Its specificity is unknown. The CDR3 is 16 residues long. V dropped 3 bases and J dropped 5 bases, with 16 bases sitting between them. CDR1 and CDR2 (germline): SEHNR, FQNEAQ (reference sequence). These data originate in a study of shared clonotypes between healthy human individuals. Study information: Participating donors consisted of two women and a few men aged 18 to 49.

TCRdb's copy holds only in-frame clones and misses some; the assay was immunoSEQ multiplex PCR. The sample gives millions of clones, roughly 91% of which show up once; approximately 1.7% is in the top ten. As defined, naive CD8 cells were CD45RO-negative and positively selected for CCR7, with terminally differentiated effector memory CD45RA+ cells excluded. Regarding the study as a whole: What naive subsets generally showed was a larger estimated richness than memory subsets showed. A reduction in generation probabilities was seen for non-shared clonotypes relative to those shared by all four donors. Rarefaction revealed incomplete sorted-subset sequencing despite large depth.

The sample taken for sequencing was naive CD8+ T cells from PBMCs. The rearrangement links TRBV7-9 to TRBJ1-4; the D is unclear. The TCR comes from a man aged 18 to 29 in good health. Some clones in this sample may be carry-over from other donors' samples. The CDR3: CASSFEAPELNEKLFF. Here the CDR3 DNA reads TGTGCCAGCAGCTTTGAAGCTCCTGAGTTAAATGAAAAACTGTTTTTT.